Listed below are T cell receptor beta chains from one sample, sequenced in a study of blood T cell repertoires in COVID-19. The protocol was immunoSEQ multiplex PCR, while the TCRdb copy is restricted to in-frame clones and leaves out a portion. The table includes tens of thousands of clones, roughly 85% detected once. Source material: peripheral blood. The receptor source for this set is a man aged 60 to 75 with active or convalescent COVID-19. Both conserved end residues are part of each CDR3. A D gene is named only where the DNA matches it firmly. The size entry is marked missing in some rows and otherwise reads once, few, many or a size class.

>TRBV6-4|TRBJ2-1|.|.
TGTGCCAGCAGTGACTCGCCGGTTAGCTCCTACAATGAGCAGTTCTTC
CASSDSPVSSYNEQFF
>TRBV28|TRBJ2-2|.|.
TGTGCCAGCAGCAGGGACTACACCGGGGAGCTGTTTTTT
CASSRDYTGELFF
>TRBV10-2|TRBJ1-1|.|TRBD1
TGCGCCAGCACTACAGGGGTGAGCACTGAAGCTTTCTTT
CASTTGVSTEAFF
>TRBV19|TRBJ1-1|.|.
TGTGCCAGTAGTCCCAGGACAGCGGGGTACACTGAAGCTTTCTTT
CASSPRTAGYTEAFF
>TRBV21-1|TRBJ2-2|.|.
TGTGCCAGGAAGGCCGGACAGGAGAACACCGGGGAGCTGTTTTTT
CARKAGQENTGELFF
>TRBV28|TRBJ1-2|.|TRBD1
TGTGCCAGCACGTCGTTTGGGACAGGGGGCGCGGGCGGCTACACCTTC
CASTSFGTGGAGGYTF
>TRBV18|TRBJ2-2|.|TRBD1
TGTGCCAGCTCACCCGTCAGGGGGCTCGTCGGGGAGCTGTTTTTT
CASSPVRGLVGELFF
>TRBV5-1|TRBJ1-2|.|.
TGCGCCAGCAGCTTGGAAGGGGATGGCTATGGCTACACCTTC
CASSLEGDGYGYTF
>TRBV18|TRBJ2-1|.|.
TGTGCCAGCTCACCACAGCTGATAGGCTGGGGGCCCCACAATGAGCAGTTCTTC
CASSPQLIGWGPHNEQFF
>TRBV12-3/TRBV12-4|TRBJ2-1|.|.
TGTGCCAGCAGCCCCCGTTACAATGAGCAGTTCTTC
CASSPRYNEQFF
>TRBV2|TRBJ1-2|.|TRBD1
TGTGCCAGCAGCGTCGGACAGGCGAACTATGGCTACACCTTC
CASSVGQANYGYTF
>TRBV12-3/TRBV12-4|TRBJ1-2|.|.
TGTGCCAGCAGTTTAGGGCTTTACAATGGCTACACCTTC
CASSLGLYNGYTF
>TRBV5-6|TRBJ2-3|.|.
TGTGCCAGCAGCTTGGCAGGGGTGGGGGATACGCAGTATTTT
CASSLAGVGDTQYF
>TRBV4-2|TRBJ2-1|.|TRBD1
TGTGCCAGCAGCCTTAACCAGGGGGCCGGTAATGAGCAGTTCTTC
CASSLNQGAGNEQFF
>TRBV28|TRBJ1-2|.|TRBD1
TGTGCCAGCAGTTACCGGGACAGGGAGGGGATCTATGGCTACACCTTC
CASSYRDREGIYGYTF
>TRBV9|TRBJ2-1|.|TRBD2
TGTGCCAGCAGCGCCCGACTAGCGGGGGGGTACAATGAGCAGTTCTTC
CASSARLAGGYNEQFF
>TRBV5-1|TRBJ2-2|.|.
TGCGCCAGCAGCTTGAGGCAGGCGAACACCGGGGAGCTGTTTTTT
CASSLRQANTGELFF
>TRBV2|TRBJ1-5|few|.
TGTGCCAGCACCGGACACCGGCAGCCCCAGCATTTT
CASTGHRQPQHF
>TRBV6-2/TRBV6-3|TRBJ2-7|few|.
TGTGCCAGCAGTTATAATCTTGGGCCGTACGTAAAGGACGAGCAGTACTTC
CASSYNLGPYVKDEQYF
>TRBV30|TRBJ1-6|once|.
TGTGCCTGGTTGGGATCAGGGTGGGCGGATAATTCACCCCTCCACTTT
CAWLGSGWADNSPLHF
>TRBV7-9|TRBJ1-1|.|TRBD1
TGTGCCAGCAGCTTAGGGGATGACAGGGGGCAAGATGCTTTCTTT
CASSLGDDRGQDAFF
>TRBV14|TRBJ2-6|few|.
TGTGCCATTAGCAGGGCTGGGGCCAACGTCCTGACTTTC
CAISRAGANVLTF
>TRBV4-1|TRBJ2-7|.|TRBD1
TGCGCCAGCAGCAGGACAGGTTATACCTACGAGCAGTACTTC
CASSRTGYTYEQYF
>TRBV3-1/TRBV3-2|TRBJ1-2|.|.
TGTGCCAGCAGCCAAGAAGGGATTGGGGCCTATGGCTACACCTTC
CASSQEGIGAYGYTF
>TRBV28|TRBJ1-1|.|.
TGTGCCAGCAGTTTAATGACAGGAGAAGCTTTCTTT
CASSLMTGEAFF
>TRBV4-2|TRBJ1-5|.|.
TGTGCCAGCAGCCAAGTAGGGGGGGCTTTGGGCAATCAGCCCCAGCATTTT
CASSQVGGALGNQPQHF
>TRBV7-2|TRBJ2-2|.|.
TGTGCCAGCAGCTTAGTAGGGGCGACCGGGGAGCTGTTTTTT
CASSLVGATGELFF
>TRBV2|TRBJ1-6|.|TRBD1
TGTGCCAGCAGTTTCGACAGGGGGGATTCACCCCTCCACTTT
CASSFDRGDSPLHF
>TRBV27|TRBJ1-1|few|TRBD1
TGTGCCAGCAGTCCCCAAGGGGGCGTTGAAGCTTTCTTT
CASSPQGGVEAFF
>TRBV7-2|TRBJ2-5|.|TRBD2
TGTGCCAGCAGCCTAGGACTAGCGGGGGGGCAGGAGACCCAGTACTTC
CASSLGLAGGQETQYF